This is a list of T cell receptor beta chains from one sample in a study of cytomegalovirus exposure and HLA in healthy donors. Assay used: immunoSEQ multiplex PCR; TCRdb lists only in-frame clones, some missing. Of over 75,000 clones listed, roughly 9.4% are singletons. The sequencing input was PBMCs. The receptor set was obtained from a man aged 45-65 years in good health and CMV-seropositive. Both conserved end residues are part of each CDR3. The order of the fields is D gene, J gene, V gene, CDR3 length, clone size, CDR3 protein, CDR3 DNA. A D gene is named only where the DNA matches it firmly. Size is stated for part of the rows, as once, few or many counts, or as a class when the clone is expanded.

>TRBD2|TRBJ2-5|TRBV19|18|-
CASSLRAAGLALGETQYF
TGTGCCAGTAGTCTCCGGGCAGCCGGACTAGCGCTTGGCGAGACCCAGTACTTC
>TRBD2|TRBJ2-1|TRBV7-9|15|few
CASSFSGSRLDEQFF
TGTGCCAGCAGCTTTAGCGGGTCTAGGTTGGATGAGCAGTTCTTC
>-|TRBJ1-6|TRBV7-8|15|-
CANSLRDTYNSPLHF
TGTGCCAACAGCCTCCGGGACACATATAATTCACCCCTCCACTTT
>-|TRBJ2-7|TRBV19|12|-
CASRGVTYEQYF
TGTGCCAGCCGGGGAGTAACCTACGAGCAGTACTTC
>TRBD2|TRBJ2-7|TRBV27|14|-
CASSKSGRAYEQYF
TGTGCCAGCAGTAAAAGCGGGAGGGCCTACGAGCAGTACTTC
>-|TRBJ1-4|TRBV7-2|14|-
CASSFTGYNEKLFF
TGTGCCAGCAGCTTTACAGGCTACAATGAAAAACTGTTTTTT
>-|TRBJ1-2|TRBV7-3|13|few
CASSSDKDYGYTF
TGTGCCAGCAGCTCTGACAAAGACTATGGCTACACCTTC
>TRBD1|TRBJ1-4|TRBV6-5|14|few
CASSVGQGNEKLFF
TGTGCCAGCAGTGTGGGACAGGGAAATGAAAAACTGTTTTTT
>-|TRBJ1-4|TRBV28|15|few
CASSIRKATNEKLFF
TGTGCCAGCAGTATCAGGAAAGCAACTAATGAAAAACTGTTTTTT
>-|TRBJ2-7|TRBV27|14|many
CASSLIAKPYEQYF
TGTGCCAGCAGTTTAATAGCGAAACCCTACGAGCAGTACTTC
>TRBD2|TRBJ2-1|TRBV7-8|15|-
CASSRTSISYNEQFF
TGTGCCAGCAGTCGGACTAGTATCTCCTACAATGAGCAGTTCTTC
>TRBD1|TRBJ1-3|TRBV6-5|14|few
CASTRTGVGNTIYF
TGTGCCAGCACCAGGACAGGGGTTGGAAACACCATATATTTT
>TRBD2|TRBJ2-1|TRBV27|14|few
CASSKGLAGDEQFF
TGTGCCAGCAGTAAGGGACTAGCGGGAGACGAGCAGTTCTTC
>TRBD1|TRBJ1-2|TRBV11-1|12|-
CASSRQGYGYTF
TGTGCCAGCAGCCGACAGGGCTATGGCTACACCTTC
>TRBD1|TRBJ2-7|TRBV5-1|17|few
CASSPGVGGQGFYEQYF
TGCGCCAGCAGCCCGGGGGTGGGGGGACAGGGGTTCTACGAGCAGTACTTC
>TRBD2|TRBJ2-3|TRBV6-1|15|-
CASSGTSPGLDTQYF
TGTGCCAGCAGTGGGACTAGCCCCGGCCTTGATACGCAGTATTTT
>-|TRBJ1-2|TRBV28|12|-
CASSFLGDGYTF
TGTGCCAGCAGTTTCTTGGGCGACGGCTACACCTTC
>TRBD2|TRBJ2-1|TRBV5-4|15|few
CASYSSGRTYNEQFF
TGTGCCAGTTACTCTAGCGGGCGCACCTACAATGAGCAGTTCTTC
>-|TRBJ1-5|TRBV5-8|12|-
CASSFLISPQHF
TGTGCCAGCAGCTTCTTAATCAGTCCCCAGCATTTT
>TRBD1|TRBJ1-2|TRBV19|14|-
CASSMTGADYGYTF
TGTGCCAGTAGTATGACAGGGGCTGACTATGGCTACACCTTC
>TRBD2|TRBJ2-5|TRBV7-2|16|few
CASSLGGTTIEETQYF
TGTGCCAGCAGCTTAGGTGGGACTACGATCGAAGAGACCCAGTACTTC
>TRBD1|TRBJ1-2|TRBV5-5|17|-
CASSRDPPGQGYYGYTF
TGTGCCAGCAGCCGGGACCCACCGGGACAGGGGTATTATGGCTACACCTTC
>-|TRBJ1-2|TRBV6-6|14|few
CASSSSSAPGGYTF
TGTGCCAGCAGTTCATCCTCTGCTCCGGGAGGCTACACCTTC
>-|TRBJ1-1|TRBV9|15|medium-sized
CASSVEPGANTEAFF
TGTGCCAGCAGCGTAGAGCCAGGGGCGAACACTGAAGCTTTCTTT
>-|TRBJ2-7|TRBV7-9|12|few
CASSLVAYEQYF
TGTGCCAGCAGCTTAGTGGCATACGAGCAGTACTTC
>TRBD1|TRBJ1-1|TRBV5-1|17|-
CASSLSGTGGLSTEAFF
TGCGCCAGCAGCTTGTCCGGGACAGGGGGCTTAAGTACTGAAGCTTTCTTT
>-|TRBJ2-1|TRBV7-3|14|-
CASSLTNYGYEQFF
TGTGCCAGCAGCTTAACTAACTACGGTTATGAGCAGTTCTTC
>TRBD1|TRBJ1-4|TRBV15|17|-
CATSRGQGAGLGEKLFF
TGTGCCACCAGCAGAGGCCAGGGGGCGGGATTGGGTGAAAAACTGTTTTTT
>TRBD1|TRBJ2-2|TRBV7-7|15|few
CASSSGQQNTGELFF
TGTGCTAGCAGCTCGGGACAGCAGAACACCGGGGAGCTGTTTTTT
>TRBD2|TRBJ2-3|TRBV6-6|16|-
CASSYYARGATDTQYF
TGTGCCAGCAGTTACTACGCGCGGGGGGCCACAGATACGCAGTATTTT
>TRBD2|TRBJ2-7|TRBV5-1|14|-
CASRRTSGAYEQYF
TGCGCCAGCAGAAGGACTAGCGGAGCCTACGAGCAGTACTTC
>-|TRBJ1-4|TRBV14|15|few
CASSQGEATNEKLFF
TGTGCCAGCAGCCAAGGAGAGGCAACTAATGAAAAACTGTTTTTT
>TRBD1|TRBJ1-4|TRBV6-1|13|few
CASRTGTNEKLFF
TGTGCCAGCAGGACAGGGACTAATGAAAAACTGTTTTTT
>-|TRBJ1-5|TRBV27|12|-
CASTGGNQPQHF
TGTGCCAGCACAGGGGGCAATCAGCCCCAGCATTTT
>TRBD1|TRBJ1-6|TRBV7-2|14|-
CASSPGGLNSPLHF
TGTGCCAGCAGCCCAGGGGGCTTGAATTCACCCCTCCACTTT
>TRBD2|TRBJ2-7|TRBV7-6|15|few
CASSLGSSGSGEQYF
TGTGCCAGCAGCTTAGGGTCCAGCGGGAGTGGGGAGCAGTACTTC
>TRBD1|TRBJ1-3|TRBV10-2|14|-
CASKETGGTNTIYF
TGCGCCAGCAAGGAGACAGGGGGTACAAACACCATATATTTT
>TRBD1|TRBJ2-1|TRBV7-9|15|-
CASSPRTGAYNEQFF
TGTGCCAGCAGCCCCCGGACAGGGGCCTACAATGAGCAGTTCTTC
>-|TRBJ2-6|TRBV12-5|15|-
CASGLSSSGANVLTF
TGTGCTAGTGGTTTGTCGAGTTCTGGGGCCAACGTCCTGACTTTC
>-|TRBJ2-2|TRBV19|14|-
CASSSGVDTGELFF
TGTGCCAGTAGTAGCGGGGTGGACACCGGGGAGCTGTTTTTT